This passage covers 27 T cell receptor beta chains from one sample sequenced in a study of identical twins. TCRdb processed the 5' RACE reads anew with MiXCR; each CDR3 protein has one entry. In the table there are some 730,000 distinct CDR3 sequences, 15% to 20% of which are singletons. In addition, the sample was reused for a study of T cells expressing NK-cell markers.

The sequenced sample consisted of PBMCs. These TCRs come from a woman aged 18-29 years in good health.

This clonotype came up a few times. The chain uses TRBV7-2 and TRBJ2-7; D is undetermined. CDR1 is SGHTA and CDR2 is FQGNSA in the germline V gene. The CDR3 runs 15 residues. V shed 5 bases and J shed 5 bases, with 19 bases lying between them. CDR3 bases: TGTGCCAGCAGCCACGCGTTGACAATCAACCACGAGCAGTACTTC. It is translated as CASSHALTINHEQYF. Combining the CDR3 with reference TRBV7-2 and TRBJ2-7 gives the whole variable domain GAGVSQSPSNKVTEKGKDVELRCDPISGHTALYWYRQSLGQGLEFLIYFQGNSAPDKSGLPSDRFSAERTGGSVSTLTIQRTQQEDSAVYLCASSHALTINHEQYFGPGTRLTVT.

Points on this clonotype: An end of the junction does not agree with germline; a read error may underlie this. The gene calls are TRBV7-9 and TRBJ2-1; perhaps D is TRBD1 or TRBD2 (7 bases each). The CDR3 has 15 residues. Germline V gene data show CDR1 as SEHNR and CDR2 as FQNEAQ (reference sequence). The CDR3 DNA follows: TGTGCCGGCAGGGAGCGGGACAGCTCCTACAATGAGCAGTTCTTC. Its translation: CAGRERDSSYNEQFF.

V gene TRBV10-3 combines with J gene TRBJ2-3; tentative D call: TRBD2 (7 bases). V lost 7 bases, J lost 4 bases, and 15 bases lay in between. The germline CDR1 and CDR2 sequences are ENHRY and SYGVKD. CDR3 length: 14 residues. CDR3 amino acids: CAITSGGRADTQYF. The CDR3 coding sequence is TGTGCCATCACCTCGGGGGGCAGGGCAGATACGCAGTATTTT.

This clonotype was picked up a small number of times. V is TRBV7-2 and J is TRBJ2-1; D is undetermined. V lost 5 bases, J lost 9 bases, and 8 bases lay in between. The CDR3 length is 11 residues. CDR1 is SGHTA and CDR2 is FQGNSA in the germline V gene. The CDR3 loop reads CASSLWVEQFF. The DNA of the CDR3 is TGTGCCAGCAGCCTCTGGGTTGAGCAGTTCTTC. Based on the CDR3 plus reference TRBV7-2 and TRBJ2-1, the full variable domain is GAGVSQSPSNKVTEKGKDVELRCDPISGHTALYWYRQSLGQGLEFLIYFQGNSAPDKSGLPSDRFSAERTGGSVSTLTIQRTQQEDSAVYLCASSLWVEQFFGPGTRLTVL.

The rearrangement joins TRBV5-1 to TRBJ1-1; 10 bases map to TRBD1. Trimming removed 1 base from V and 5 bases from J; junction bases left unmatched: 5. This CDR3 spans 15 amino acids. The germline CDR1 and CDR2 sequences are SGHRS and YFSETQ. The CDR3 spells CASSLWTGGVTEAFF. The CDR3 DNA reads TGCGCCAGCAGCTTGTGGACAGGGGGGGTAACTGAAGCTTTCTTT.

The chain couples TRBV11-3 to TRBJ1-1; D is unclear. CDR1 and CDR2 (germline): SGHNT, YENEEA. V was pared by 1 base and J by 5 bases, with 8 bases between. The CDR3 is made up of 13 amino acids. CDR3 amino acids: CASSLGSRTEAFF. CDR3 nucleotides: TGTGCCAGCAGCTTAGGCAGCCGGACTGAAGCTTTCTTT.

This chain links TRBV6-2 or TRBV6-3 with TRBJ2-7; 13 bases fit TRBD2. CDR3 length: 18 residues. V was clipped by 4 bases and J by 3 bases; unmatched bases: 12. Germline CDR1 reads MNHEY; CDR2 reads SVGEGT. CDR3 residues: CASSFQTKTSGRIYEQYF. Written as DNA, the CDR3 is TGTGCCAGCAGTTTCCAAACTAAGACTAGCGGGAGGATCTACGAGCAGTACTTC.

CDR3 loop: CASSLYTSGEPYEQYF. The CDR3 nucleotides are TGTGCCAGCAGTTTGTACACTAGCGGTGAACCTTACGAGCAGTACTTC. The rearrangement links TRBV7-6 to TRBJ2-7; 8 nucleotides match TRBD2. Germline V gives CDR1 SGHVS, CDR2 FNYEAQ. V lost 6 bases to trimming and J lost 4 bases; unmatched junction nucleotides: 14. This CDR3 region has 16 residues.

The rearrangement links TRBV9 to TRBJ2-1, with D perhaps TRBD2 (5 bases). The CDR3 is made up of 13 amino acids. The germline V gene has CDR1 SGDLS and CDR2 YYNGEE. V was cut by 5 bases and J by 7 bases, with 13 bases left in between. The chain's CDR3 is CASRPRTGNEQFF. DNA for the CDR3: TGTGCCAGCAGACCAAGGACGGGGAATGAGCAGTTCTTC.

The chain is built from TRBV7-9 and TRBJ2-7; 9 positions match TRBD2. Germline V gene sequence: CDR1 SEHNR, CDR2 FQNEAQ (reference sequence). The CDR3 length is 13 residues. The V and J ends lost 4 bases and 3 bases, in that order; junction bases with no gene match: 1. The CDR3 reads CASSSSGNYEQYF. The CDR3 nucleotides read TGTGCCAGCAGCTCTAGCGGGAACTACGAGCAGTACTTC.

This clonotype was picked up a small number of times. The chain links TRBV5-5 to TRBJ2-7; the match to TRBD1 covers 10 bases. This CDR3 is built from 15 residues. Germline V lookup: CDR1 SGHKS, CDR2 YYEKEE (reference sequence). Germline trimming cut 0 bases from V and 7 bases from J; bases unmatched to any gene: 7. Here the CDR3 DNA reads TGTGCCAGCAGCTTGGCCGGGACAGGGGTAAGGGAGCAGTACTTC. Encoded protein: CASSLAGTGVREQYF.

The chain is built from TRBV7-2 and TRBJ2-1; 7 bases line up with TRBD2. Losses at the gene ends were 3 bases for V and 2 bases for J; bases not matched to a gene: 4. This CDR3 is built from 15 residues. Germline V gene sequence: CDR1 SGHTA, CDR2 FQGNSA. CDR3 DNA: TGTGCCAGCAGCTTCAAGAGCGGGGCCTACAATGAGCAGTTCTTC. Encoded protein: CASSFKSGAYNEQFF.

This clonotype was observed a few times. J is TRBJ2-5 and V is TRBV11-1; TRBD2 aligns across 12 bases. The CDR3 contains 18 residues. The V and J ends lost 0 bases and 5 bases, in that order; junction bases with no gene match: 10. Germline CDR1 is SGHAT and CDR2 is FQDESV (reference sequence). The CDR3 loop reads CASSLARLAGDAWETQYF. The CDR3 DNA is TGTGCCAGCAGCTTAGCACGACTAGCGGGAGACGCATGGGAGACCCAGTACTTC. The complete variable domain, with remaining parts taken from reference TRBV11-1 and TRBJ2-5, reads EAEVAQSPRYKITEKSQAVAFWCDPISGHATLYWYRQILGQGPELLVQFQDESVVDDSQLPKDRFSAERLKGVDSTLKIQPAELGDSAMYLCASSLARLAGDAWETQYFGPGTRLLVL.

This clonotype was recorded at least ten times. The chain employs TRBV6-1 and TRBJ2-7; 7 positions match TRBD1. Germline V CDR1 and CDR2: MNHNS, SASEGT. Losses at the gene ends were 4 bases for V and 8 bases for J; bases not matched to a gene: 8. The CDR3 totals 13 residues. Here the CDR3 reads CASSAPDRRKQYF. The CDR3 nucleotides read TGTGCCAGCAGTGCCCCGGACAGGAGGAAGCAGTACTTC.

This clonotype was recorded a few times. The chain joins TRBV7-3 to TRBJ1-1; possibly TRBD1 for D (5 bases). There are 13 residues in the CDR3. Germline V gives CDR1 SGHTA, CDR2 FQGTGA. V lost 2 bases to trimming and J lost 6 bases, with 10 bases between them. The CDR3 bases are TGTGCCAGCAGCTTATCGGACACCTCTGAAGCTTTCTTT. The encoded protein is CASSLSDTSEAFF.

The table lists this clonotype with many counts. The rearrangement links TRBV3-1 to TRBJ2-1; the D gene is possibly TRBD2 (5 bases). Germline CDR1 is LGHDT and CDR2 is YNNKEL (reference sequence). The CDR3 contains 16 residues. The V gene lost 1 base and the J gene lost 6 bases, with 16 bases spanning the gap. In DNA form, the CDR3 reads TGTGCCAGCAGCCAAGGAGCGGCTAGCCGCCTCAATGAGCAGTTCTTC. Protein sequence: CASSQGAASRLNEQFF.

Only a few counts were recorded for this clonotype. This chain links TRBV12-3 or TRBV12-4 with TRBJ1-2; D not certain. There are 12 residues in the CDR3. Trimming stripped 5 bases from V and 5 bases from J, with 9 bases between. The CDR3 is CASSPSIYGYTF. The DNA of the CDR3 is TGTGCCAGCAGTCCCTCTATTTATGGCTACACCTTC.

The V and J genes are TRBV11-2 and TRBJ1-1, with D tentatively TRBD1 (5 bases). CDR3 length: 13 residues. Trimming pared 4 bases from V and 5 bases from J, leaving 11 bases between. The germline gives CDR1 SGHAT, CDR2 FQNNGV. The CDR3 DNA reads as TGTGCCAGCAGCTATGACAGAGAGACTGAAGCTTTCTTT. It specifies CASSYDRETEAFF.

The chain couples TRBV29-1 to TRBJ2-3; the D gene is possibly TRBD2 (5 bases). Germline values: CDR1 SQVTM, CDR2 ANQGSEA. The CDR3 has 14 amino acids. Trimming shortened V by 3 bases and J by 5 bases, and 15 bases separated the two germline ends. CDR3 DNA: TGCAGCGTTGAGGGTGAACAACGGGGAGATACGCAGTATTTT. It yields the protein CSVEGEQRGDTQYF.

The rearrangement uses TRBV20-1 and TRBJ2-1; TRBD2 matches at 11 bases. J was trimmed by 9 bases and V by 1 base; bases with no gene match: 5. Germline CDR1 DFQATT, CDR2 SNEGSKA (reference sequence). The CDR3 consists of 14 residues. Here the CDR3 DNA reads TGCAGTGCTAGAGGGGCTAGCGGGGGGCGTGAGCAGTTCTTC. This sequence encodes CSARGASGGREQFF.

The rearrangement uses TRBV12-3 or TRBV12-4 and TRBJ2-6; no clear D gene. The CDR3 is 14 amino acids. Trimming took off 6 bases at V and 2 bases at J, with 8 bases between the two ends. CDR3 in amino acids: CASSTRAGANVLTF. DNA of the CDR3: TGTGCCAGCAGCACCCGGGCTGGGGCCAACGTCCTGACTTTC.

This rearrangement joins TRBV7-2 to TRBJ2-1, with TRBD2 as a possible D gene (6 bases). This CDR3 spans 15 amino acids. The V gene's germline CDR1 is SGHTA and CDR2 FQGNSA. V was clipped by 2 bases and J by 9 bases, with 17 bases between them. DNA of the CDR3: TGTGCCAGCAGCTTAAGTTCACGGGAGTCCTTTGAGCAGTTCTTC. This translates into CASSLSSRESFEQFF.

This clonotype was counted a few times. This chain uses TRBV20-1 with TRBJ2-1; TRBD2 is a possible D gene (7 bases). The CDR3 sequence is 15 residues long. Between the trimmed V and J ends, which lost 8 bases and 0 bases, there was a span of 17 bases. CDR1 and CDR2 from the germline V gene are DFQATT and SNEGSKA (reference sequence). CDR3 loop: CSWAGAKSSYNEQFF. The CDR3, as DNA: TGCAGTTGGGCGGGGGCGAAGAGCTCCTACAATGAGCAGTTCTTC.

This clonotype was counted ten times or more. The V gene is TRBV12-3 or TRBV12-4, the J gene TRBJ2-5, with 8 bases identical to TRBD1. The CDR3 has 14 amino acids. V gave up 6 bases and J gave up 4 bases; unmatched junction bases: 7. CDR3 sequence: CASSSRTGRETQYF. The DNA for the CDR3 is TGTGCCAGCAGCTCGCGGACAGGGCGAGAGACCCAGTACTTC.

This clonotype occurred many times. The rearrangement joins TRBV5-1 to TRBJ2-2; D is ambiguous. The CDR3 is 14 residues long. Trimming pared 5 bases from V and 3 bases from J, leaving 11 bases between. The germline V gene encodes CDR1 SGHRS and CDR2 YFSETQ. CDR3 nucleotide sequence: TGCGCCAGCAGACTTACGTTGGACACCGGGGAGCTGTTTTTT. Translation gives CASRLTLDTGELFF.

The chain employs TRBV25-1 and TRBJ2-3; a possible D gene is TRBD2 (6 bases). The germline gives CDR1 MGHDK, CDR2 SYGVNS. The CDR3 spans 12 residues. V gave up 7 bases and J gave up 7 bases, with 12 bases separating them. The CDR3 DNA reads TGTGCCAGCATAGCGGCACCGAATACGCAGTATTTT. Translated: CASIAAPNTQYF.

The rearrangement uses TRBV7-9 and TRBJ2-7; TRBD2 might be the D (5 bases). CDR3 size: 13 residues. Germline CDR1 SEHNR, CDR2 FQNEAQ (reference sequence). V dropped 8 bases and J dropped 2 bases, with 13 bases sitting between them. As DNA, the CDR3 is TGTGCCAGCGCCTGGGAGTACGCCTACGAGCAGTACTTC. This encodes CASAWEYAYEQYF.